This is a list of T cell receptor beta chains from one sample in a study of early stage breast cancer tumors. Assay used: immunoSEQ multiplex PCR; TCRdb lists only in-frame clones, some missing. Among approximately 54,000 clones listed, around four fifths were seen once. Sample: blood. All receptors derive from a person aged 40 to 49 with breast cancer. Each CDR3 is given with its conserved first and last residue. The order of the fields is clone size, D gene, V gene, J gene, CDR3 protein, CDR3 DNA. D genes are given only for firm matches. The size field is filled for only some rows; it gives once, few, many or a size class.

.	.	TRBV19	TRBJ2-7	CASSPRGAFSYEQYF	TGTGCCAGTAGTCCTCGGGGAGCGTTTTCCTACGAGCAGTACTTC
.	TRBD1	TRBV5-1	TRBJ1-4	CASTITGTDDNEKLFF	TGCGCCAGCACCATAACAGGGACAGATGATAATGAAAAACTGTTTTTT
.	.	TRBV7-8	TRBJ1-3	CASSLGLSGNTIYF	TGTGCCAGCAGCTTAGGACTTTCTGGAAACACCATATATTTT
.	TRBD2	TRBV6-6	TRBJ2-1	CASSPPGRANEQFF	TGTGCCAGCAGTCCCCCCGGGAGGGCGAATGAGCAGTTCTTC
.	.	TRBV29-1	TRBJ2-2	CSVEEYRENTGELFF	TGCAGCGTTGAAGAGTACAGGGAAAACACCGGGGAGCTGTTTTTT
.	TRBD1	TRBV29-1	TRBJ1-2	CSVLQGQGGYGYTF	TGCAGCGTCTTACAGGGACAGGGCGGCTATGGCTACACCTTC
few	TRBD2	TRBV11-1	TRBJ2-2	CASSPGLAGVSTGELFF	TGTGCCAGCAGCCCGGGACTAGCGGGAGTCTCAACCGGGGAGCTGTTTTTT
.	TRBD2	TRBV5-1	TRBJ2-7	CASSLVGSSGVISYEQYF	TGCGCCAGCAGCTTGGTCGGGTCTAGCGGGGTGATCTCCTACGAGCAGTACTTC
.	.	TRBV19	TRBJ2-3	CASTGRESDTQYF	TGTGCCAGTACTGGCAGGGAATCAGATACGCAGTATTTT
few	.	TRBV29-1	TRBJ1-2	CSVEGQPYGYTF	TGCAGCGTTGAAGGCCAGCCCTATGGCTACACCTTC
.	.	TRBV7-2	TRBJ2-7	CASSFYGSEQYF	TGTGCCAGCAGCTTTTATGGCTCCGAGCAGTACTTC
once	TRBD1	TRBV18	TRBJ2-4	CASSPADRGSNIQYF	TGTGCCAGCTCACCAGCCGACAGGGGGTCAAACATTCAGTACTTC
.	.	TRBV6-5	TRBJ1-1	CASSRRENTEAFF	TGTGCCAGCAGTCGGAGGGAGAACACTGAAGCTTTCTTT
.	.	TRBV6-6	TRBJ1-4	CASSPTGGEKLFF	TGTGCCAGCAGTCCTACGGGGGGAGAAAAACTGTTTTTT
.	.	TRBV6-5	TRBJ1-1	CASSTTGEAFF	TGTGCCAGCAGTACGACAGGTGAAGCTTTCTTT
.	TRBD2	TRBV5-1	TRBJ2-7	CASSGGTSGRTHEQYF	TGCGCCAGCAGCGGTGGGACTAGCGGGAGAACCCACGAGCAGTACTTC
.	TRBD2	TRBV30	TRBJ2-3	CAQTSGNTDTQYF	TGTGCCCAGACTAGCGGGAATACAGATACGCAGTATTTT
.	.	TRBV28	TRBJ1-5	CASSFFAGQPQHF	TGTGCCAGCAGTTTCTTTGCTGGTCAGCCCCAGCATTTT
.	TRBD2	TRBV19	TRBJ2-7	CASSYGLAGNEQYF	TGTGCCAGTAGTTACGGACTAGCGGGAAACGAGCAGTACTTC
.	TRBD2	TRBV29-1	TRBJ2-1	CSVASSGRLYNEQFF	TGCAGCGTCGCGTCTAGCGGGAGGCTCTACAATGAGCAGTTCTTC
.	TRBD1	TRBV4-2	TRBJ1-1	CASSQASTGGTEAFF	TGTGCCAGCAGCCAAGCGAGCACAGGGGGCACTGAAGCTTTCTTT
once	.	TRBV4-1	TRBJ2-1	CASSPMGEVSYNEQFF	TGCGCCAGCAGCCCCATGGGGGAGGTGTCCTACAATGAGCAGTTCTTC
.	.	TRBV19	TRBJ2-1	CASSELGRGGWSGEQFF	TGTGCCAGTAGTGAGCTAGGGAGGGGGGGGTGGAGTGGCGAGCAGTTCTTC
.	.	TRBV21-1	TRBJ1-3	CPQLVGYGNTIYF	.
.	TRBD1	TRBV19	TRBJ1-2	CASSISRDSQNYGYTF	TGTGCCAGTAGTATCTCCCGGGACAGCCAGAACTATGGCTACACCTTC
.	TRBD1	TRBV2	TRBJ2-3	CASTYGQGGPTDTQYF	TGTGCCAGCACCTACGGACAGGGAGGCCCCACAGATACGCAGTATTTT
.	TRBD1	TRBV9	TRBJ2-3	CASSARTGLSTDTQYF	TGTGCCAGCAGCGCCCGGACAGGGCTTAGCACAGATACGCAGTATTTT
.	TRBD2	TRBV5-4	TRBJ2-3	CASRAGGPRGTDTQYF	TGTGCCAGCAGGGCGGGAGGACCGCGAGGCACAGATACGCAGTATTTT
.	.	TRBV29-1	TRBJ1-3	CSVVQDSGNTIYF	TGCAGCGTTGTGCAGGATTCTGGAAACACCATATATTTT
.	TRBD1	TRBV28	TRBJ2-7	CASFGTGGRTNEQYF	TGTGCCAGCTTTGGGACAGGGGGCCGGACGAACGAGCAGTACTTC
once	TRBD1	TRBV5-1	TRBJ1-1	CASSLTGEGMNTEAFF	TGCGCCAGCAGCCTGACAGGGGAGGGGATGAACACTGAAGCTTTCTTT
.	.	TRBV21-1	TRBJ2-2	CASSKGGPGGLSGELFF	TGTGCCAGCAGCAAAGGGGGGCCCGGGGGGCTTAGCGGGGAGCTGTTTTTT
.	.	TRBV19	TRBJ2-7	CASSRGGQNYEQYF	TGTGCCAGTAGCCGCGGTGGACAGAACTACGAGCAGTACTTC
.	TRBD2	TRBV6-5	TRBJ2-5	CASSILGGQETQYF	TGTGCCAGCTCTATACTGGGGGGGCAAGAGACCCAGTACTTC
.	TRBD2	TRBV5-1	TRBJ2-7	CASSPPGGYEQYF	TGCGCCAGCAGCCCCCCGGGGGGCTACGAGCAGTACTTC
few	.	TRBV7-2	TRBJ2-3	CASSLDGTPWTDTQYF	TGTGCCAGCAGCTTAGATGGGACCCCCTGGACAGATACGCAGTATTTT
.	.	TRBV6-6	TRBJ1-1	CASSPVEATEAFF	TGTGCCAGCAGCCCAGTTGAGGCAACTGAAGCTTTCTTT
few	TRBD2	TRBV19	TRBJ2-1	CASSGLGLAGGIGEQFF	TGTGCCAGTAGTGGATTAGGACTAGCGGGAGGGATAGGTGAGCAGTTCTTC
.	.	TRBV6-5	TRBJ2-5	CASSPRPGETQYF	TGTGCCAGCAGTCCCCGGCCTGGAGAGACCCAGTACTTC
.	.	TRBV1	TRBJ2-1	CTSSHILALSYNEQFF	TGCACCAGCAGCCACATACTAGCGTTATCCTACAATGAGCAGTTCTTC
.	.	TRBV5-1	TRBJ2-5	CASSLAGSGGMETQYF	TGCGCCAGCAGCTTGGCCGGGTCTGGCGGGATGGAGACCCAGTACTTC
few	TRBD2	TRBV2	TRBJ2-1	CASRTSGSSGDEQFF	TGTGCCAGCCGGACTAGCGGGAGTAGTGGCGATGAGCAGTTCTTC
.	.	TRBV29-1	TRBJ2-7	CSVVDPSSYEQYF	TGCAGCGTGGTGGACCCGTCTTCCTACGAGCAGTACTTC
.	.	TRBV4-1	TRBJ2-5	CASSQDWRGAGPRKETQYF	TGCGCCAGCAGCCAAGATTGGAGGGGGGCGGGACCCAGGAAGGAGACCCAGTACTTC
.	.	TRBV7-3	TRBJ2-5	CASSLRAGPKETQYF	TGTGCCAGCAGCCTCAGAGCGGGTCCGAAAGAGACCCAGTACTTC
.	.	TRBV30	TRBJ2-3	CAWSVGGRGDTQYF	TGTGCCTGGAGCGTAGGGGGGCGTGGAGATACGCAGTATTTT
once	TRBD2	TRBV2	TRBJ2-5	CASGGLAGSRKETQYF	TGTGCCAGCGGGGGACTAGCGGGATCCAGGAAAGAGACCCAGTACTTC
.	.	TRBV9	TRBJ2-5	CASSNRASQETQYF	TGTGCCAGCAGCAACCGGGCTTCACAAGAGACCCAGTACTTC
.	.	TRBV29-1	TRBJ2-5	CSVNPLGEQETQYF	TGCAGCGTTAACCCGCTGGGAGAGCAAGAGACCCAGTACTTC
.	.	TRBV5-6	TRBJ1-1	CASSLADTEAFF	TGTGCCAGCAGCTTGGCCGACACTGAAGCTTTCTTT
.	TRBD1	TRBV7-9	TRBJ2-6	CASSAQGAWANVLTF	TGTGCCAGCAGCGCCCAGGGGGCCTGGGCCAACGTCCTGACTTTC
.	TRBD2	TRBV29-1	TRBJ2-1	CSVLTSGTPRAYNEQFF	TGCAGCGTATTGACTAGCGGAACGCCCCGGGCCTACAATGAGCAGTTCTTC
.	.	TRBV7-2	TRBJ2-1	CASSLASSSYNEQFF	TGTGCCAGCAGCTTAGCCTCAAGCTCCTACAATGAGCAGTTCTTC
few	.	TRBV28	TRBJ1-1	CASLRADHTEAFF	TGTGCCAGCCTTCGGGCAGACCACACTGAAGCTTTCTTT